Presented here are 21 T cell receptor beta chains from one specimen sequenced in a study of Ad26.COV2.S vaccination and SARS-CoV-2 variants listed by TCRdb under 2021. The method was the immunoSEQ multiplex PCR assay. Drawn from immuneACCESS, this table holds only the in-frame rearrangements with V and J called that TCRdb kept. Clones are partly lost; checked studies trace under half to an unresolved V gene and leave the rest unexplained. This sample holds about 470,000 clones; 90% were observed only once. The ten largest clones represent around 4.5% of the sample. The treatment or condition label on this specimen signifies: some 20 received Ad26.COV2.S at low or high dose, single or two shots; about 5 received placebo; per-sample allocation not given. Repertoires of vaccine and placebo recipients were sequenced from samples collected on day 63 after the first injection. The material sequenced was peripheral blood, taken in a trial of Ad26.COV2.S vaccine versus placebo. Receptor source: a person aged 18 to 59 who received the Ad26.COV2.S COVID-19 vaccine or a placebo.

V gene TRBV4-3 combines with J gene TRBJ1-1; TRBD1 aligns across 8 bases. The CDR3 has 17 amino acids. V gave up 1 base and J gave up 0 bases; unmatched junction bases: 7. Germline V gene sequence: CDR1 LGHNA, CDR2 YSLEER. The CDR3 coding sequence is TGCGCCAGCAGCCAAGCCCCACAGGGGGGTATGAACACTGAAGCTTTCTTT. Translating gives CASSQAPQGGMNTEAFF.

The J gene is TRBJ2-7, the V gene TRBV20-1; 7 nucleotides line up with TRBD2. The CDR3 length is 14 residues. Losses at the gene ends were 3 bases for V and 3 bases for J; bases not matched to a gene: 8. Germline V gives CDR1 DFQATT, CDR2 SNEGSKA (reference sequence). CDR3 in DNA: TGCAGTGCTAGTCGTGGCGGGAGAGTCTACGAGCAGTACTTC. It is translated as CSASRGGRVYEQYF.

The rearrangement uses TRBV10-3 and TRBJ2-1; possibly TRBD2 for D (5 bases). The germline gives CDR1 ENHRY, CDR2 SYGVKD. The CDR3 is 14 amino acids. V shed 9 bases and J shed 0 bases, with 12 bases lying between them. In DNA form, the CDR3 reads TGTGCCATGGCGCGGGCATCCTCCTACAATGAGCAGTTCTTC. It encodes CAMARASSYNEQFF.

The chain combines TRBV6-2 or TRBV6-3 with TRBJ2-6; D is unresolved. The CDR3 runs to 18 residues. Germline V lookup: CDR1 MNHEY, CDR2 SVGEGT. V was clipped by 4 bases and J by 1 base, with 17 bases between them. The CDR3: CASSSNTPRISGANVLTF. The CDR3 DNA sequence: TGTGCCAGCAGTTCTAACACTCCCAGGATTTCTGGGGCCAACGTCCTGACTTTC.

The table lists this clone with a count of one. The chain combines TRBV19 with TRBJ2-2; D possibly corresponds to TRBD1 (6 bases). The V end was cut by 5 bases, the J end by 0 bases, with 10 bases between. Looked up from germline, CDR1 is LNHDA and CDR2 is SQIVND (reference sequence). The CDR3 covers 15 residues. CDR3 sequence (DNA): TGTGCCAGTAGTGTAACAGGGTCGAACACCGGGGAGCTGTTTTTT. It specifies CASSVTGSNTGELFF.

The V and J genes are TRBV24-1 and TRBJ2-1; 8 bases agree with TRBD2. CDR3 size: 14 residues. The V segment lost 6 bases and the J segment 6 bases; nucleotides outside the gene matches: 6. Germline V gene data show CDR1 as KGHDR and CDR2 as SFDVKD. The CDR3 DNA reads as TGTGCCACCAGTTTAGCGGGAATATCCAATGAGCAGTTCTTC. Its protein product is CATSLAGISNEQFF.

The CDR3 DNA sequence: TGTGCCAGTACCAAGGGGTATGGCTACACCTTC. It specifies CASTKGYGYTF. V and J are TRBV19 and TRBJ1-2, with D possibly TRBD1 on 5 matching bases. V gave up 7 bases and J gave up 5 bases, with 8 bases separating them. CDR3 size: 11 residues. The germline gives CDR1 LNHDA, CDR2 SQIVND (reference sequence).

V usage is TRBV6-1 and J usage is TRBJ1-5; D ambiguous. Germline lookup yields CDR1 MNHNS and CDR2 SASEGT. CDR3 length equals 15 residues. V lost 0 bases and J lost 7, with 13 bases in between. CDR3 sequence: CASSEAPGLGQPQHF. CDR3 DNA: TGTGCCAGCAGTGAAGCGCCCGGGTTGGGGCAGCCCCAGCATTTT.

The CDR3 loop is CASRRQGMFDTEAFF. For the CDR3, the DNA is TGTGCCAGTAGGAGACAGGGGATGTTTGATACTGAAGCTTTCTTT. The gene calls are TRBV19 and TRBJ1-1; 8 bases agree with TRBD1. Trimming removed 6 bases from V and 5 bases from J; junction bases left unmatched: 11. Germline V gene sequence: CDR1 LNHDA, CDR2 SQIVND (reference sequence). The CDR3 is made up of 15 amino acids.

The gene calls are TRBV3-1 (or the pseudogene TRBV3-2) and TRBJ1-5; D call uncertain. The CDR3 totals 16 residues. Germline CDR1 reads LGHDT; CDR2 reads YNNKEL (reference sequence). The germline V and J ends were trimmed by 1 base and 6 bases, with 16 bases remaining between them. The CDR3 DNA reads TGTGCCAGCAGCCAAGGAGTAGACATCCGTGGTCAGCCCCAGCATTTT. Its translation is CASSQGVDIRGQPQHF.

This clone has only one observation. The genes are TRBV27 and TRBJ2-5, with 9 bases that match TRBD2. CDR3 length: 16 residues. After removal of 7 bases from V and 2 bases from J, the junction contained 11 bases not matched to a gene. Germline-derived CDR1 and CDR2 are MNHEY and SMNVEV (reference sequence). The CDR3 DNA is TGTGCCAGCAAGAGTTTAGCGGGAGTCACACAAGAGACCCAGTACTTC. Translating it yields CASKSLAGVTQETQYF.

The rearrangement links TRBV9 to TRBJ1-1; D unclear. The CDR3 totals 14 residues. Germline V gene data show CDR1 as SGDLS and CDR2 as YYNGEE. V lost 0 bases and J 4 bases, leaving 10 bases between the germline ends. The CDR3 coding sequence is TGTGCCAGCAGCGTAGGAGATAGGGTCACTGAAGCTTTCTTT. This translates into CASSVGDRVTEAFF.

V usage is TRBV5-5 and J usage is TRBJ1-1, with TRBD1 matching over 9 bases. V lost 0 bases to trimming and J lost 5 bases; unmatched junction nucleotides: 5. This CDR3 is 15 amino acids long. Per germline, CDR1 SGHKS and CDR2 YYEKEE (reference sequence). Here the CDR3 reads CASSLATGGWTEAFF. The DNA of the CDR3 is TGTGCCAGCAGCTTGGCCACAGGGGGCTGGACTGAAGCTTTCTTT.

V is TRBV18 and J is TRBJ1-2; weak D call: TRBD1 (5 bases). The V gene lost 6 bases and the J gene lost 8 bases, with 22 bases spanning the gap. The CDR3 is 15 amino acids. The germline V gene has CDR1 KGHSH and CDR2 LQKENI. CDR3 residues: CASSPPGLRTRGYTF. In nucleotides, the CDR3 is TGTGCCAGCTCGCCTCCGGGACTCCGCACGAGGGGCTACACCTTC.

This chain links TRBV5-6 with TRBJ1-2; D may be TRBD1 (5 bases). The CDR3 has 15 residues. Per the germline V gene, CDR1 is SGHDT and CDR2 is YYEEEE. V shed 3 bases and J shed 4 bases, with 16 bases lying between them. This chain's CDR3 is CASSYSGTVTYGYTF. The CDR3 DNA follows: TGTGCCAGCAGCTATTCCGGGACGGTGACCTATGGCTACACCTTC.

The chain joins TRBV28 to TRBJ2-4, with unresolved D. CDR1 MDHEN and CDR2 SYDVKM come from the germline V gene. The CDR3 totals 13 residues. V was clipped by 2 bases and J by 6 bases, with 8 bases between them. CDR3 DNA sequence: TGTGCCAGCAGTTTAAATCTTGGAAACATTCAGTACTTC. Its translation is CASSLNLGNIQYF. The variable domain in full, completed from reference TRBV28 and TRBJ2-4, reads DVKVTQSSRYLVKRTGEKVFLECVQDMDHENMFWYRQDPGLGLRLIYFSYDVKMKEKGDIPEGYSVSREKKERFSLILESASTNQTSMYLCASSLNLGNIQYFGAGTRLSVL.

The chain carries TRBV5-6 and TRBJ2-7, with 7 positions matching TRBD1. The V and J ends lost 1 base and 1 base, in that order; junction bases with no gene match: 5. The germline CDR1 and CDR2 sequences are SGHDT and YYEEEE. This CDR3 contains 15 residues. The CDR3 is CASSLWTGISYEQYF. The CDR3 bases are TGTGCCAGCAGCTTGTGGACAGGAATATCCTACGAGCAGTACTTC.

The V and J genes are TRBV5-6 and TRBJ2-1; maybe TRBD2 (5 bases). The V gene lost 0 bases and the J gene lost 6 bases, with 16 bases spanning the gap. Germline CDR1 is SGHDT and CDR2 is YYEEEE. The CDR3 totals 16 residues. The CDR3 coding sequence is TGTGCCAGCAGCTTGGCGGGGTTAGGCAGCTTCAATGAGCAGTTCTTC. Translated: CASSLAGLGSFNEQFF.

The rearrangement links TRBV9 to TRBJ2-1; 9 nucleotides line up with TRBD2. The CDR3 sequence is 16 residues long. CDR1 and CDR2 from the germline V gene are SGDLS and YYNGEE. The ends lost 4 bases at V and 7 bases at J; junction bases unmatched: 12. In nucleotides, the CDR3 is TGTGCCAGCAGCTACTCCGGGGCTAGCGGGATGAATGAGCAGTTCTTC. Encoded protein: CASSYSGASGMNEQFF.

The chain uses TRBV28 and TRBJ2-7; D may be TRBD2 (6 bases). The CDR3 is 13 amino acids. The V end lost 4 bases, the J end lost 4 bases, and 11 bases lay between the germline ends. Germline V gene lookup returns CDR1 MDHEN and CDR2 SYDVKM. DNA of the CDR3: TGTGCCAGCAGTTGGGGGGTACAGTACGAGCAGTACTTC. Its protein is CASSWGVQYEQYF.

This chain joins TRBV2 and TRBJ2-7, with a weak D call TRBD1 (6 bases). The germline CDR1 and CDR2 sequences are SNHLY and FYNNEI. V shed 5 bases and J shed 1 base, with 18 bases lying between them. The CDR3 loop spans 16 amino acids. CDR3 DNA: TGTGCCAGCAGTTCCCAGGACAGACAGCTTTCCTACGAGCAGTACTTC. It codes for CASSSQDRQLSYEQYF.